A selection of T cell receptor beta chains follows, all from one sample in a study of control samples from healthy donors and cancer patients. Method: immunoSEQ multiplex PCR; TCRdb's copy keeps in-frame clones and lacks some. The top ten hold 9% to 14% of the sample, which has about 120,000 clones, about 86% seen once. The sample taken for sequencing was blood. The source of these receptors is a young man in good health. Both conserved end residues are part of each CDR3. Each record gives: clone size, V gene, J gene, D gene, CDR3 DNA, CDR3 protein. D genes are given only for firm matches. Expanded clones are given a class, and other clones once, few, many or no size at all.

abundance: -; v_gene: TRBV3-1/TRBV3-2; j_gene: TRBJ2-4; d_gene: -; CDR3nt: TGTGCCAGCAGGGGGCTAGCCAAAAACATTCAGTACTTC; CDR3aa: CASRGLAKNIQYF
abundance: -; v_gene: TRBV4-2; j_gene: TRBJ1-2; d_gene: TRBD1; CDR3nt: TGTGCCAGCAGCCAAAGTCAGGGGACAGAGCGCTATGGCTACACCTTC; CDR3aa: CASSQSQGTERYGYTF
abundance: -; v_gene: TRBV5-1; j_gene: TRBJ2-3; d_gene: TRBD2; CDR3nt: TGCGCCAGCAGCTTGGACGGGGGGGGGACAGATACGCAGTATTTT; CDR3aa: CASSLDGGGTDTQYF
abundance: -; v_gene: TRBV11-2; j_gene: TRBJ2-5; d_gene: -; CDR3nt: TGTGCCAGCAGCTTAACACTACTCCAAGAGACCCAGTACTTC; CDR3aa: CASSLTLLQETQYF
abundance: -; v_gene: TRBV30; j_gene: TRBJ1-1; d_gene: TRBD1; CDR3nt: TGTGCCTGGAGTCTTACAGGGGGCGACACTGAAGCTTTCTTT; CDR3aa: CAWSLTGGDTEAFF
abundance: -; v_gene: TRBV6-1; j_gene: TRBJ2-3; d_gene: -; CDR3nt: TGTGCCAGCAGTGACCAAAATCTAGCAGCCAAGGATACGCAGTATTTT; CDR3aa: CASSDQNLAAKDTQYF
abundance: -; v_gene: TRBV30; j_gene: TRBJ1-2; d_gene: -; CDR3nt: TGTGCCTGGAGTGGGGGGGGCTATGGCTACACCTTC; CDR3aa: CAWSGGGYGYTF
abundance: -; v_gene: TRBV28; j_gene: TRBJ1-1; d_gene: TRBD1; CDR3nt: TGTGCCAGCAGCCTACAGGGGCTGAACACTGAAGCTTTCTTT; CDR3aa: CASSLQGLNTEAFF
abundance: -; v_gene: TRBV6-5; j_gene: TRBJ1-1; d_gene: -; CDR3nt: TGTGCCAGCAGTTACGGTTCGGGGGGCACTGAAGCTTTCTTT; CDR3aa: CASSYGSGGTEAFF
abundance: -; v_gene: TRBV2; j_gene: TRBJ1-2; d_gene: -; CDR3nt: TGTGCCAGCACTGAACGGGGATTACGGGGCTACACCTTC; CDR3aa: CASTERGLRGYTF
abundance: -; v_gene: TRBV18; j_gene: TRBJ2-2; d_gene: -; CDR3nt: TGTGCCAGCTCCCGTTCGGGGGAGTGGACCGGGGAGCTGTTTTTT; CDR3aa: CASSRSGEWTGELFF
abundance: once; v_gene: TRBV30; j_gene: TRBJ1-2; d_gene: -; CDR3nt: TGTGCCTGGAGTCGGGGAGACTATGGCTACACCTTC; CDR3aa: CAWSRGDYGYTF
abundance: -; v_gene: TRBV10-2; j_gene: TRBJ2-2; d_gene: TRBD2; CDR3nt: TGCGCCGTGAGCGGGGGGGCCCCCGGGGAGCTGTTTTTT; CDR3aa: CAVSGGAPGELFF
abundance: -; v_gene: TRBV29-1; j_gene: TRBJ2-5; d_gene: -; CDR3nt: TGCAGCGTTGTAGGATTGTCAGGAGAGACCCAGTACTTC; CDR3aa: CSVVGLSGETQYF
abundance: -; v_gene: TRBV4-1; j_gene: TRBJ1-5; d_gene: TRBD1; CDR3nt: TGCGCCAGCAGCCCCGAAAGGGGGACAGCTCAGCATTTT; CDR3aa: CASSPERGTAQHF
abundance: -; v_gene: TRBV19; j_gene: TRBJ1-1; d_gene: TRBD1; CDR3nt: TGTGCCAGTAGATGGGCCCGGGACAGGGGGTTCAACACTGAAGCTTTCTTT; CDR3aa: CASRWARDRGFNTEAFF
abundance: -; v_gene: TRBV5-8; j_gene: TRBJ2-1; d_gene: -; CDR3nt: TGTGCCAGCAGCAGACGAAGCTCCTACAATGAGCAGTTCTTC; CDR3aa: CASSRRSSYNEQFF
abundance: -; v_gene: TRBV6-1; j_gene: TRBJ1-4; d_gene: TRBD1; CDR3nt: TGTGCCAGCAGTGACAGACAGGGAGCGACTAATGAAAAACTGTTTTTT; CDR3aa: CASSDRQGATNEKLFF
abundance: -; v_gene: TRBV6-5; j_gene: TRBJ2-2; d_gene: TRBD1; CDR3nt: TGTGCCAGCACGAAGGGGGCTACGAACACCGGGGAGCTGTTTTTT; CDR3aa: CASTKGATNTGELFF
abundance: -; v_gene: TRBV11-3; j_gene: TRBJ2-1; d_gene: -; CDR3nt: TGTGCCAGCAGCTTAGAAGTTGAGCAGTTCTTC; CDR3aa: CASSLEVEQFF
abundance: -; v_gene: TRBV5-6; j_gene: TRBJ1-2; d_gene: TRBD1; CDR3nt: TGTGCCAGCAGCTTGATATCGGGACAGGCACTCCTGAACTATGGCTACACCTTC; CDR3aa: CASSLISGQALLNYGYTF
abundance: -; v_gene: TRBV5-1; j_gene: TRBJ1-4; d_gene: -; CDR3nt: TGCGCCAGCAGCTCCGCAACTAATGAAAAACTGTTTTTT; CDR3aa: CASSSATNEKLFF
abundance: -; v_gene: TRBV30; j_gene: TRBJ1-4; d_gene: -; CDR3nt: TGTGCCTGGAGGAAAAGTCTAACTAATGAAAAACTGTTTTTT; CDR3aa: CAWRKSLTNEKLFF
abundance: -; v_gene: TRBV6-5; j_gene: TRBJ1-5; d_gene: -; CDR3nt: TGTGCCAGCAGAACCGGGGATCAGCCCCAGCATTTT; CDR3aa: CASRTGDQPQHF
abundance: few; v_gene: TRBV10-2; j_gene: TRBJ1-5; d_gene: TRBD1; CDR3nt: TGCGCCAGCAGCCCTACAGGGGGGGATCGGGGGAGCAATCAGCCCCAGCATTTT; CDR3aa: CASSPTGGDRGSNQPQHF
abundance: -; v_gene: TRBV6-5; j_gene: TRBJ1-1; d_gene: -; CDR3nt: TGTGCCACCCGTCGGGGGCCTGAAGCTTTCTTT; CDR3aa: CATRRGPEAFF
abundance: -; v_gene: TRBV7-8; j_gene: TRBJ2-7; d_gene: TRBD2; CDR3nt: TGTGCCAGCAGCCCGCTAAACGGGGGGGTCGCCTACGAGCAGTACTTC; CDR3aa: CASSPLNGGVAYEQYF
abundance: -; v_gene: TRBV2; j_gene: TRBJ1-2; d_gene: -; CDR3nt: TGTGCCAGCGAGGGGCGGCCTTCAAGTGGCTACACCTTC; CDR3aa: CASEGRPSSGYTF